A selection of T cell receptor beta chains follows, all from one sample in a study of shared clonotypes between healthy human individuals. The assay was immunoSEQ multiplex PCR, and TCRdb's table has in-frame clones only and misses some. The repertoire consists of about 480,000 clones, with about four fifths occurring once and the leading ten covering 10% to 15%. The sequenced sample was PBMCs. The origin of the receptors is a woman aged 40-49 years in good health. Some clones in this sample may be carry-over from other donors' samples. Each CDR3 is given with its conserved first and last residue.

CDR3: CASGPLANQPQHF
J: TRBJ1-5
V: TRBV6-5

CDR3: CASSLVSGVAKNIQYF
J: TRBJ2-4
V: TRBV5-1

CDR3: CASSQDPTSGEQFF
J: TRBJ2-1
V: TRBV4-1

CDR3: CASSPALNTEAFF
J: TRBJ1-1
V: TRBV7-3

CDR3: CSVLPPGSNEKLFF
J: TRBJ1-4
V: TRBV29-1

CDR3: CASSSRRGVGEQYF
J: TRBJ2-7
V: TRBV7-2

CDR3: CASSEPPSDRGYEQYF
J: TRBJ2-7
V: TRBV10-2

CDR3: CASRIRVALNEKLFF
J: TRBJ1-4
V: TRBV6-5

CDR3: CASSLRGGDQTQYF
J: TRBJ2-5
V: TRBV7-3

CDR3: CASSLRRGEGYTF
J: TRBJ1-2
V: TRBV7-2

CDR3: CASSYTGTSGRAYEQYF
J: TRBJ2-7
V: TRBV5-1

CDR3: CASNKLAGVGNEQFF
J: TRBJ2-1
V: TRBV2

CDR3: CAWSRYYEQYF
J: TRBJ2-7
V: TRBV30

CDR3: CSVGGSGNTIYF
J: TRBJ1-3
V: TRBV29-1

CDR3: CASSLRQGKETQYF
J: TRBJ2-5
V: TRBV28

CDR3: CASSQEPPGLAGMNNEQFF
J: TRBJ2-1
V: TRBV4-3

CDR3: CASSPTPGLAGQYTQYF
J: TRBJ2-3
V: TRBV7-9

CDR3: CATSRRRGYEQYF
J: TRBJ2-7
V: TRBV15

CDR3: CASSLRGQGSTDTQYF
J: TRBJ2-3
V: TRBV5-1

CDR3: CASSGPNQPQHF
J: TRBJ1-5
V: TRBV28

CDR3: CASKLDWGQETQYF
J: TRBJ2-5
V: TRBV7-2

CDR3: CARTGNRDGYTF
J: TRBJ1-2
V: TRBV21-1

CDR3: CASSRERRRTDTQYF
J: TRBJ2-3
V: TRBV5-1

CDR3: CASSYSGRGGRELFF
J: TRBJ2-2
V: TRBV6-5

CDR3: CASSLSSGANVLTF
J: TRBJ2-6
V: TRBV5-6

CDR3: CAISATGALNTEAFF
J: TRBJ1-1
V: TRBV10-3

CDR3: CASSEALHIGPGRFSYEQYF
J: TRBJ2-7
V: TRBV2

CDR3: CASSYEGTSVAGELFF
J: TRBJ2-2
V: TRBV11-2

CDR3: CATSRVPGSSYEQYF
J: TRBJ2-7
V: TRBV15

CDR3: CASRLRRGTSGSITYNEQFF
J: TRBJ2-1
V: TRBV5-1